The entry below describes one T cell receptor (beta chain). Its specificity is unknown. The germline V gene encodes CDR1 MDHEN and CDR2 SYDVKM. This CDR3 has 17 amino acids. Trimming removed 7 bases at V and 0 bases at J, with 19 bases between. This sample was taken from a study of OX40 agonist ivuxolimab in advanced cancers. About the study: Ivuxolimab, an agonistic anti-OX40 (CD134) antibody, was given to patients. Prior therapy, whether anti-PD-1, anti-PD-L1 or anti-CTLA-4, was allowed, and under 50% had some. Subjects had a mean age of around 60 years, with a range of about 23 to 85; just over 80% were male. Whole-study results and caveats: The work left the antigen specificity of expanded peripheral T cells undetermined.

Method: immunoSEQ multiplex PCR; TCRdb's copy keeps in-frame clones and lacks some. The repertoire holds about 46,000 clones, 90% to 95% seen once, with 4% to 5% in the top ten. The TCR comes from an adult with an advanced solid tumor such as melanoma, head and neck, liver or kidney cancer. The J gene is TRBJ1-5, the V gene TRBV28; TRBD1 is a possible D gene (5 bases). Sequencing was performed on CD4+ or CD8+ T cells sorted from blood, taken in a trial of the OX40 agonist ivuxolimab. CDR3 bases: TGTGCCAGCAAGTTCCGGGACCGCTATATTAGCAATCAGCCCCAGCATTTT. Translating gives CASKFRDRYISNQPQHF.